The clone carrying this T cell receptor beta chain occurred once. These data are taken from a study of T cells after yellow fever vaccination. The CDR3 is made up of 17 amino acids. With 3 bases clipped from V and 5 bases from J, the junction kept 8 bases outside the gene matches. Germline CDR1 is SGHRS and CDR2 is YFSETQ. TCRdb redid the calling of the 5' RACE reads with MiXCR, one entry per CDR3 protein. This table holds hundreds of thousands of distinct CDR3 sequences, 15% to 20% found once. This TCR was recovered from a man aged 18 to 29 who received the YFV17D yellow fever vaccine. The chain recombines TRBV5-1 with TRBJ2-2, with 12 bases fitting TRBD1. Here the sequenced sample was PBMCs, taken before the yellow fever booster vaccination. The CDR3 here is CASSSWGQGARTGELFF. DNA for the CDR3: TGCGCCAGCAGCTCCTGGGGACAGGGGGCGCGTACCGGGGAGCTGTTTTTT.